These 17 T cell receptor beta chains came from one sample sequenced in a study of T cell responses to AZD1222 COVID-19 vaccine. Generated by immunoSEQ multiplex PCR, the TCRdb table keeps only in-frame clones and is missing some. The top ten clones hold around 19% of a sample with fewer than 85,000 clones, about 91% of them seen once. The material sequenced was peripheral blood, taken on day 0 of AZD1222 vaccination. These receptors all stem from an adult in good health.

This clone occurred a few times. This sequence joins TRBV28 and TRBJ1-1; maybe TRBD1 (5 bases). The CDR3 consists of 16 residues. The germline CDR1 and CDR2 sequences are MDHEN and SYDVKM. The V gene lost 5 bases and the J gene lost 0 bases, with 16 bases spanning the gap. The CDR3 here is CASSLQDLIMNTEAFF. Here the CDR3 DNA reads TGTGCCAGCAGTCTACAGGACCTCATCATGAACACTGAAGCTTTCTTT. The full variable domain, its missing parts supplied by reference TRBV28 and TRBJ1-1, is DVKVTQSSRYLVKRTGEKVFLECVQDMDHENMFWYRQDPGLGLRLIYFSYDVKMKEKGDIPEGYSVSREKKERFSLILESASTNQTSMYLCASSLQDLIMNTEAFFGQGTRLTVV.

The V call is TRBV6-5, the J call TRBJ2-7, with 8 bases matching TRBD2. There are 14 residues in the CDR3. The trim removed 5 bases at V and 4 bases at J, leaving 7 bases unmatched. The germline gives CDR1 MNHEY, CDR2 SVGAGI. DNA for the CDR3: TGTGCCAGCAGTCTACGGGAGGGTGGATACGAGCAGTACTTC. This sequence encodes CASSLREGGYEQYF.

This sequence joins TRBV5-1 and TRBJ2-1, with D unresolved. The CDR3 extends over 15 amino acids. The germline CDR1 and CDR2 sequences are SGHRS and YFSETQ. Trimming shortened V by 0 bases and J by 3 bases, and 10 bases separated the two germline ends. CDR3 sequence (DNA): TGCGCCAGCAGCTTGGAGATTCAGGACTACAATGAGCAGTTCTTC. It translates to CASSLEIQDYNEQFF.

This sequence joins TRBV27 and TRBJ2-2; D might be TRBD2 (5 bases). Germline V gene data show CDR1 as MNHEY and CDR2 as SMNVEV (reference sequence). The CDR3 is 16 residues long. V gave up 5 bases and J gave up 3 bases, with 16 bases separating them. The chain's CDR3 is CASSGTSWGDTGELFF. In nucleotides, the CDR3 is TGTGCCAGCAGTGGTACGTCTTGGGGAGACACCGGGGAGCTGTTTTTT.

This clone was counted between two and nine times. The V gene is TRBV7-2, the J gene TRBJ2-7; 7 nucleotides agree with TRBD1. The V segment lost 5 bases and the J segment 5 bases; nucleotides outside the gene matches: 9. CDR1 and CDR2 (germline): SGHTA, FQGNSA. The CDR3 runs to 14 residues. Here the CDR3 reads CASSLTGAAHEQYF. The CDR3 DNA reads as TGTGCCAGCAGCCTCACAGGGGCGGCCCACGAGCAGTACTTC.

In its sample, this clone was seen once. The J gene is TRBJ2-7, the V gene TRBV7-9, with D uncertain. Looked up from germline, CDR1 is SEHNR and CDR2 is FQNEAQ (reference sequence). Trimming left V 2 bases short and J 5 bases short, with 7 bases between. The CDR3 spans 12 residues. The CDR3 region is CASSLYVNEQYF. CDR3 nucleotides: TGTGCCAGCAGCTTATACGTTAACGAGCAGTACTTC.

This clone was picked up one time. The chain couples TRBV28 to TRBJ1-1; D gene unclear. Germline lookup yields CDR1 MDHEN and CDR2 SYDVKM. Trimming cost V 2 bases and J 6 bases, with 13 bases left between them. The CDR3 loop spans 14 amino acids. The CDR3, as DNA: TGTGCCAGCAGTTTAGGCCACATACGGCCTGAAGCTTTCTTT. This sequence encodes CASSLGHIRPEAFF.

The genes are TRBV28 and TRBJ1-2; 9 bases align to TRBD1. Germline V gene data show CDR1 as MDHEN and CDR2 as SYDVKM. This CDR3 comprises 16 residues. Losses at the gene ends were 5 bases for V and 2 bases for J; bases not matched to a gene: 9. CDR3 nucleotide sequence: TGTGCCAGCAGTCACAGAACAGGGGGCCCAAACTATGGCTACACCTTC. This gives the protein CASSHRTGGPNYGYTF.

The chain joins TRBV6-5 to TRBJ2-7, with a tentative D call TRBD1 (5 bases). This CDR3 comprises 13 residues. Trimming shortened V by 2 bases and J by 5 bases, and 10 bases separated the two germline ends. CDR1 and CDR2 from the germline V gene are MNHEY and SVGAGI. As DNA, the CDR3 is TGTGCCAGCAGTTACAGGGGTGTTAACGAGCAGTACTTC. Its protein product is CASSYRGVNEQYF.

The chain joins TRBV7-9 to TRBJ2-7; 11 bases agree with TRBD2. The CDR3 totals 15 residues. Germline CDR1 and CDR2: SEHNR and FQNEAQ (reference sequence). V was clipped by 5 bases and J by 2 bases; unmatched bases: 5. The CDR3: CASSPLLAGAYEQYF. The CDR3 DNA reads TGTGCCAGCAGCCCCCTACTAGCGGGAGCCTACGAGCAGTACTTC.

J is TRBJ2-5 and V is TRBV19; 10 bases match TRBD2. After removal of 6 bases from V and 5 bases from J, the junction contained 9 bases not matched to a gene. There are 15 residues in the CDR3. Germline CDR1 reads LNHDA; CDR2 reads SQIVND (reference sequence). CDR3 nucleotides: TGTGCCAGTAGCGGCCCCACTAGCGGGGAGGAGACCCAGTACTTC. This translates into CASSGPTSGEETQYF. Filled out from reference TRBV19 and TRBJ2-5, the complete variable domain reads DGGITQSPKYLFRKEGQNVTLSCEQNLNHDAMYWYRQDPGQGLRLIYYSQIVNDFQKGDIAEGYSVSREKKESFPLTVTSAQKNPTAFYLCASSGPTSGEETQYFGPGTRLLVL.

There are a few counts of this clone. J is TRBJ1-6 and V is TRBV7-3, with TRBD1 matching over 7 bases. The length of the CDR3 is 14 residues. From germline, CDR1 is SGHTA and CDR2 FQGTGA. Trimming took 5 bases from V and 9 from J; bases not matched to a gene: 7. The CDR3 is CASSLDRRGSPLHF. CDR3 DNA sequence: TGTGCCAGCAGCCTGGACAGGAGGGGTTCACCCCTCCACTTT.

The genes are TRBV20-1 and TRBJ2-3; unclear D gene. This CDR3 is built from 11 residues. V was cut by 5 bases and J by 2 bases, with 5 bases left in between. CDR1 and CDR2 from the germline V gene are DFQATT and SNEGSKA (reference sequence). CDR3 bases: TGCAGTGCTGATAACACAGATACGCAGTATTTT. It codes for CSADNTDTQYF.

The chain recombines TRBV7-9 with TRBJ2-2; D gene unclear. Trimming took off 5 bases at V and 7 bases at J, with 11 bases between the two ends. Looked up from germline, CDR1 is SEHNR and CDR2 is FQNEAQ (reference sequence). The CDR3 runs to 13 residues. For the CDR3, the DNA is TGTGCCAGCAGCCCATTTGTCGGCGGGGAGCTGTTTTTT. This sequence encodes CASSPFVGGELFF.

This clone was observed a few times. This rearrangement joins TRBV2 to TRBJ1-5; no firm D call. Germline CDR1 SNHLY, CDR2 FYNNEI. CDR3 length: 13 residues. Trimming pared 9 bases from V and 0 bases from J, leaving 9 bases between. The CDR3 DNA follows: TGTGCCAGTCTTTACGATAGCAATCAGCCCCAGCATTTT. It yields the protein CASLYDSNQPQHF.

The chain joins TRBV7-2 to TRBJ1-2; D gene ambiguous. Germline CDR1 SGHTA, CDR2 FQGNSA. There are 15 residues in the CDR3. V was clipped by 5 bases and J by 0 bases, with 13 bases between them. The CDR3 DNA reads TGTGCCAGCAGCCCGCCGGCCGGAGCTAACTATGGCTACACCTTC. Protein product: CASSPPAGANYGYTF.

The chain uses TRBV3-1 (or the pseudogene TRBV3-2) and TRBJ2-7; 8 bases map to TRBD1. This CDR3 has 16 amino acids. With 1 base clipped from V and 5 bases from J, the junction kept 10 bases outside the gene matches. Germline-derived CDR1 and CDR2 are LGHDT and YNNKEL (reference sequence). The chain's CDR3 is CASSQAGQGSVDEQYF. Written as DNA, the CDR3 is TGTGCCAGCAGCCAAGCCGGACAGGGTTCTGTCGACGAGCAGTACTTC.